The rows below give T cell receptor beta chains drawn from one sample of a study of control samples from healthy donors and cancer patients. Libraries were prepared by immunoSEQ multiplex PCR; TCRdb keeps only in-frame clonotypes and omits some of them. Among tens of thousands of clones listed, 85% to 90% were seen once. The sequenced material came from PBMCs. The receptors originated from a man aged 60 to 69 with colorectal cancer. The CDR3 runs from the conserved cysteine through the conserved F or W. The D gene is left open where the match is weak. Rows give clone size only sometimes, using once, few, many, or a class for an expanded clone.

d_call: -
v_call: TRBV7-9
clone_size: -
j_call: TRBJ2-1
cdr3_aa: CASSLGNNEQFF
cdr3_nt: TGTGCCAGCAGCTTGGGTAACAATGAGCAGTTCTTC

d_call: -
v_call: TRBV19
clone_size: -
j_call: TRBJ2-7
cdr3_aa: CASSKAAGYEQYF
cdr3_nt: TGTGCCAGTAGTAAGGCGGCGGGCTACGAGCAGTACTTC

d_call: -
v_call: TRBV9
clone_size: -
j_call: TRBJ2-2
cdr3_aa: CASSPNTGELFF
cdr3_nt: TGTGCCAGCAGCCCTAACACCGGGGAGCTGTTTTTT

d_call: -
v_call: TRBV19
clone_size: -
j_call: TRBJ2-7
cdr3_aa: CASSLTLVYEQYF
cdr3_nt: TGTGCCAGTAGTCTGACCTTGGTCTACGAGCAGTACTTC

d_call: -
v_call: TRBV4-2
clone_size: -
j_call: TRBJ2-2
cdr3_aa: CASSQDRQRTRYTGELFF
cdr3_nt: TGTGCCAGCAGCCAAGATCGTCAACGGACAAGATACACCGGGGAGCTGTTTTTT

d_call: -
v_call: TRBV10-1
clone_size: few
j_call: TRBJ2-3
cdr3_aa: CASSGGASSTDTQYF
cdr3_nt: TGCGCCAGTTCAGGTGGGGCCTCAAGCACAGATACGCAGTATTTT

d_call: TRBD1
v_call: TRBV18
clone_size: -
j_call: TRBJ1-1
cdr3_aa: CASSPQGQPTEAFF
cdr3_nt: TGTGCCAGCTCACCTCAGGGACAGCCCACTGAAGCTTTCTTT

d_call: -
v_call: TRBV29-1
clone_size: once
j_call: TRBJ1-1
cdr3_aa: CSVEGSGRRFEAFF
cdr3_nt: TGCAGCGTTGAGGGGTCGGGCAGAAGATTTGAAGCTTTCTTT

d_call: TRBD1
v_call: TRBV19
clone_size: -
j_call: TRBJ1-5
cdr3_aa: CASSDRGLISNQPQHF
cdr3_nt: TGTGCCAGTAGTGACAGGGGGCTAATTAGCAATCAGCCCCAGCATTTT

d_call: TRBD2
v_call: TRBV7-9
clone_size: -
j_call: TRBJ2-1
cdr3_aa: CASSPRGASYNEQFF
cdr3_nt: TGTGCCAGCAGCCCGCGGGGGGCCTCCTACAATGAGCAGTTCTTC

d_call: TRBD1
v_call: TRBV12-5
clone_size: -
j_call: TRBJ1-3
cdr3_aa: CASGLVSQGNTIYF
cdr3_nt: TGTGCTAGTGGTTTGGTTTCACAGGGGAACACCATATATTTT

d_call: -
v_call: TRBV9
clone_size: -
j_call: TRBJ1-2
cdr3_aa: CASSVGQGPYGYTF
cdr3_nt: TGTGCCAGCAGCGTAGGCCAGGGGCCCTATGGCTACACCTTC

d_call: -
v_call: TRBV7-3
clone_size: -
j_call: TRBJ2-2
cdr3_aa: CASSPKRPSKVGELFF
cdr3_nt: TGTGCCAGCAGCCCCAAACGGCCATCCAAGGTCGGGGAGCTGTTTTTT

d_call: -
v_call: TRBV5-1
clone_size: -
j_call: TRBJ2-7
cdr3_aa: CASSLSYSGKTYEQCF
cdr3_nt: TGCGCCAGCAGCTTGTCCTACAGTGGGAAGACCTACGAGCAGTGCTTC

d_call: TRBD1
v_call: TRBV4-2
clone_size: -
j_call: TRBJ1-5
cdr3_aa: CASSQAVQGFVDQPQHF
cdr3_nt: TGTGCCAGCAGCCAAGCTGTACAGGGGTTTGTGGATCAGCCCCAGCATTTT

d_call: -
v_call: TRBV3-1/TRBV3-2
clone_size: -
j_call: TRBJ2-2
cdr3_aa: CASSQGGPPRELFF
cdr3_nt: TGTGCCAGCAGCCAAGGGGGTCCCCCAAGGGAGCTGTTTTTT